Detailed here is one T cell receptor beta chain. This sample stems from a study of cytomegalovirus exposure and HLA in healthy donors. PCR employed 60 Vbeta and 13 Jbeta primers. Sequencing used immunoSEQ multiplex PCR; TCRdb keeps in-frame clones, though not all of them. This table lists roughly 82,000 clones. In germline, CDR1 is SGDLS, CDR2 YYNGEE. Trimming cost V 5 bases and J 5 bases; bases outside gene matches: 8. The CDR3 is 14 amino acids. The specimen was PBMCs. This sequence originates from a woman aged 55-69 years in good health and CMV-seronegative. The chain is built from TRBV9 and TRBJ2-3; 7 nucleotides align to TRBD2. CDR3 amino acids: CASRLGGMEDTQYF. CDR3 in DNA: TGTGCCAGCAGATTGGGAGGGATGGAAGATACGCAGTATTTT. Filled out from reference TRBV9 and TRBJ2-3, the complete variable domain reads DSGVTQTPKHLITATGQRVTLRCSPRSGDLSVYWYQQSLDQGLQFLIQYYNGEERAKGNILERFSAQQFPDLHSELNLSSLELGDSALYFCASRLGGMEDTQYFGPGTRLTVL.